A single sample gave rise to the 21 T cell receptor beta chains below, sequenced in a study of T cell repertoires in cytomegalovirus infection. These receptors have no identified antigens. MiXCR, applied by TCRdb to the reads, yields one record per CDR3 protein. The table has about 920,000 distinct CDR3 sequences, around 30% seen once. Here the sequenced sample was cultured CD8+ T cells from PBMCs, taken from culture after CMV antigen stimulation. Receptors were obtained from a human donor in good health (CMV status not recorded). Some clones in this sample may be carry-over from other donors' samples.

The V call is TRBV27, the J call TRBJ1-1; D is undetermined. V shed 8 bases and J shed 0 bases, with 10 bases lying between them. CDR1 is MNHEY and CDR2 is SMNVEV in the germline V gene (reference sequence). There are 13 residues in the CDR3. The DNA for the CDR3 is TGTGCCAGCTCCTCTCTGGTGAACACTGAAGCTTTCTTT. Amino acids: CASSSLVNTEAFF.

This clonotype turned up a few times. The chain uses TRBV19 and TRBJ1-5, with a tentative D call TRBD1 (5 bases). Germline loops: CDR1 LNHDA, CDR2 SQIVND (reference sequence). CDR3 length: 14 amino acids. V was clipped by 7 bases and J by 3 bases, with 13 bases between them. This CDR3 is CASTLSDINQPQHF. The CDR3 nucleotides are TGTGCCAGTACTCTTTCGGACATCAATCAGCCCCAGCATTTT.

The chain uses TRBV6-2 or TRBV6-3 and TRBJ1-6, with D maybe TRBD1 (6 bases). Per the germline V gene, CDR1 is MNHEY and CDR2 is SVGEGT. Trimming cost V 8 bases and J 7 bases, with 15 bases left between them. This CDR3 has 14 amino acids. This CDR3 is CASEEETGNSPLHF. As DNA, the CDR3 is TGTGCCAGCGAGGAAGAAACAGGGAATTCACCCCTCCACTTT.

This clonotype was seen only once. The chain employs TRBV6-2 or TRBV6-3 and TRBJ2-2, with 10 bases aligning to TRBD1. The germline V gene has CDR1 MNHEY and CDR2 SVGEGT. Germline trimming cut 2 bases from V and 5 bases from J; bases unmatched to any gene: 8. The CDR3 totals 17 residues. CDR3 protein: CASSYGLDRGYTGELFF. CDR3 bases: TGTGCCAGCAGTTACGGCTTGGACAGGGGGTATACCGGGGAGCTGTTTTTT.

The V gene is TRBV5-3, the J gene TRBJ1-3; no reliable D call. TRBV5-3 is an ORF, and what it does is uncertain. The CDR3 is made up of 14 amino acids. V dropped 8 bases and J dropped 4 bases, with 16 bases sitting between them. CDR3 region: CASSIDVVGNTIYF. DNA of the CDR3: TGTGCCAGCAGCATAGACGTGGTAGGAAACACCATATATTTT.

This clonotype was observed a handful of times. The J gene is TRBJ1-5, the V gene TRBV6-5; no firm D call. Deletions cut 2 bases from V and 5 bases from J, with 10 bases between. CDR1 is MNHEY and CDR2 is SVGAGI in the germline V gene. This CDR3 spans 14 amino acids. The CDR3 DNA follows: TGTGCCAGCAGTTACGGGCCAACAGATCAGCCCCAGCATTTT. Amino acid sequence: CASSYGPTDQPQHF.

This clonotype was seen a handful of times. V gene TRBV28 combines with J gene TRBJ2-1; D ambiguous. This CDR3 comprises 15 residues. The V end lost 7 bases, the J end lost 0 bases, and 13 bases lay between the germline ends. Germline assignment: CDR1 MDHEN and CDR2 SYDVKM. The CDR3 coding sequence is TGTGCCAGCAAAGCCACTCGCAGCTCCTACAATGAGCAGTTCTTC. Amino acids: CASKATRSSYNEQFF.

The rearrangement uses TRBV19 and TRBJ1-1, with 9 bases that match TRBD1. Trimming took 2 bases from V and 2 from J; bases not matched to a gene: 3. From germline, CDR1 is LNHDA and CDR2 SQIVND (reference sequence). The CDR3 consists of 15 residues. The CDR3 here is CASSIWTGANTEAFF. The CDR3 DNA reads TGTGCCAGTAGTATATGGACAGGGGCTAACACTGAAGCTTTCTTT. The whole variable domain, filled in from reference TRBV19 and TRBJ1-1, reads DGGITQSPKYLFRKEGQNVTLSCEQNLNHDAMYWYRQDPGQGLRLIYYSQIVNDFQKGDIAEGYSVSREKKESFPLTVTSAQKNPTAFYLCASSIWTGANTEAFFGQGTRLTVV.

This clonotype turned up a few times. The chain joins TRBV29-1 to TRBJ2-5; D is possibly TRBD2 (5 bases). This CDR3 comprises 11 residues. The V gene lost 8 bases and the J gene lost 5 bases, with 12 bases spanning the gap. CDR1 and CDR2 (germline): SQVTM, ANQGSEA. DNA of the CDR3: TGCAGCCATCCGTGGAGGGAGACCCAGTACTTC. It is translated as CSHPWRETQYF.

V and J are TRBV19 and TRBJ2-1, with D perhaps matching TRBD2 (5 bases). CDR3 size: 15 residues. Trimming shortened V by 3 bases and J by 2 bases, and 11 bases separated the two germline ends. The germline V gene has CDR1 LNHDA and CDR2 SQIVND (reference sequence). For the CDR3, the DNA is TGTGCCAGTAGTATCCGAGGGCCGCCCTACAATGAGCAGTTCTTC. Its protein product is CASSIRGPPYNEQFF.

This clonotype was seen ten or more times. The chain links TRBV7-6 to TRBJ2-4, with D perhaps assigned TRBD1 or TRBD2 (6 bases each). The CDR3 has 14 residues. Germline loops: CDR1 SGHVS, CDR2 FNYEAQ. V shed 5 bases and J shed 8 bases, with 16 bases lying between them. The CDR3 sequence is CASSPAGGLDIQYF. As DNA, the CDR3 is TGTGCCAGCAGCCCCGCCGGGGGCTTGGACATTCAGTACTTC.

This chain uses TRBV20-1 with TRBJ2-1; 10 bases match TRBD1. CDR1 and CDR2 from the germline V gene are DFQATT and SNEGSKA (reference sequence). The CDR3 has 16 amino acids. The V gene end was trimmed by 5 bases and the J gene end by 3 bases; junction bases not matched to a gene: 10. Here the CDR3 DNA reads TGCAGTGCTCTAACCGCCGGGACAGGGGTCTACAATGAGCAGTTCTTC. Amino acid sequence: CSALTAGTGVYNEQFF.

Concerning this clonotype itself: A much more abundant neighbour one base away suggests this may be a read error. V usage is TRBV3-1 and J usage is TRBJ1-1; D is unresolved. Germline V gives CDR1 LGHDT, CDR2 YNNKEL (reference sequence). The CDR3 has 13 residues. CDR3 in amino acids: CASNQDPAGEAFF. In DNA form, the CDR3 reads TGTGCCAGCAACCAAGATCCGGCTGGAGAAGCTTTCTTT.

DNA of the CDR3: TGCGCCAGCAGCTTTGGTTTTGGGACAGGGGGCGACGAGCAGTACTTC. It is translated as CASSFGFGTGGDEQYF. The rearrangement uses TRBV5-1 and TRBJ2-7; TRBD1 agrees at 12 bases. Germline assignment: CDR1 SGHRS and CDR2 YFSETQ. The V segment lost 2 bases and the J segment 5 bases; nucleotides outside the gene matches: 8. The CDR3 has 16 residues. Full variable domain (outside the CDR3, taken from reference TRBV5-1 and TRBJ2-7): KAGVTQTPRYLIKTRGQQVTLSCSPISGHRSVSWYQQTPGQGLQFLFEYFSETQRNKGNFPGRFSGRQFSNSRSEMNVSTLELGDSALYLCASSFGFGTGGDEQYFGPGTRLTVT.

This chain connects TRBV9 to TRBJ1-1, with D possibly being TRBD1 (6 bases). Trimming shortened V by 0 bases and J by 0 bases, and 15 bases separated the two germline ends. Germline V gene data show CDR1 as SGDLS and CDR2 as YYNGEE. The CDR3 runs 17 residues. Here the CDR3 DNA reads TGTGCCAGCAGCGTAGAGGACAGCTGGATGGTGAACACTGAAGCTTTCTTT. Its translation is CASSVEDSWMVNTEAFF.

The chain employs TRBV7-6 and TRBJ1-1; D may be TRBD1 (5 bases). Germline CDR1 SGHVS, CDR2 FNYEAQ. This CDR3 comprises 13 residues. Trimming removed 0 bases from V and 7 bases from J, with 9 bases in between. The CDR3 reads CASSLAGGNEAFF. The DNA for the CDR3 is TGTGCCAGCAGCTTAGCTGGGGGGAATGAAGCTTTCTTT.

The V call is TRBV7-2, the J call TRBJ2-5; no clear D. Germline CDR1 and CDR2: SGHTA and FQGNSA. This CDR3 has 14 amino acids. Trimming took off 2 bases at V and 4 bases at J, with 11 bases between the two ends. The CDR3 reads CASSLFDWGETQYF. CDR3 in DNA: TGTGCCAGCAGCTTATTCGACTGGGGAGAGACCCAGTACTTC.

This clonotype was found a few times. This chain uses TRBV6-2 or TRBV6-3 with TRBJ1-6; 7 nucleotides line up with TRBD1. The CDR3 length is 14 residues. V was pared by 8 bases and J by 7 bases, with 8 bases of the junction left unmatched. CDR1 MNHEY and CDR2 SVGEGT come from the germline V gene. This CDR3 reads CASVTGVGNSPLHF. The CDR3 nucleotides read TGTGCCAGCGTTACAGGGGTGGGAAATTCACCCCTCCACTTT.

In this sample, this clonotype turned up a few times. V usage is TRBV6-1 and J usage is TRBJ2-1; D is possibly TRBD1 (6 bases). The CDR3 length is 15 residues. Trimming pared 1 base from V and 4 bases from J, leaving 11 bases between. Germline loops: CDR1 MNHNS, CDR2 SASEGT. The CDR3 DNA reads TGTGCCAGCAGTGAAGGGACAGAGATGTACAATGAGCAGTTCTTC. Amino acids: CASSEGTEMYNEQFF.

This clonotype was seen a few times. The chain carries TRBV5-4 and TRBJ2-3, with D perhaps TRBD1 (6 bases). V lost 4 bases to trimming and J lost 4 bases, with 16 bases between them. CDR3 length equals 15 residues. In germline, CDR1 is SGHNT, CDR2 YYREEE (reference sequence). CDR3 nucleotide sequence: TGTGCCAGCAGCCCCCCAGGGGACGGGGCAGATACGCAGTATTTT. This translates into CASSPPGDGADTQYF.

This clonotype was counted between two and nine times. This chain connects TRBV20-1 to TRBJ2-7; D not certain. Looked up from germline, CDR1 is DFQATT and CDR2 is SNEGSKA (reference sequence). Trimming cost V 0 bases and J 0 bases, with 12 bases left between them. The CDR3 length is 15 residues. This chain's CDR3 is CSAREVGGSSYEQYF. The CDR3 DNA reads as TGCAGTGCTAGAGAGGTGGGCGGTAGCTCCTACGAGCAGTACTTC.